The 26 T cell receptor beta chains presented below share a single source sample, sequenced in a study of blood T cells in healthy people across ages. Alongside a J-beta primer mix, a sample-barcoded 5' primer served in a second PCR lasting about 7 to 11 cycles. TCRdb passed the 5' RACE reads through MiXCR, listing each CDR3 protein once. This table has approximately 1,700,000 distinct CDR3 sequences, around 42% appearing once. Specimen: blood. The receptors were sampled from a human donor in good health.

The genes are TRBV12-3 or TRBV12-4 and TRBJ1-5; TRBD1 matches 7 bases. The CDR3 totals 14 residues. With 7 bases clipped from V and 7 bases from J, the junction kept 10 bases outside the gene matches. The CDR3 protein is CASTTTGLKQPQHF. The CDR3, as DNA: TGTGCCAGCACCACGACAGGGTTGAAACAGCCCCAGCATTTT.

The table lists this clonotype with a few counts. V and J are TRBV9 and TRBJ2-1; the D gene could be TRBD1 or TRBD2 (6 bases each). Germline values: CDR1 SGDLS, CDR2 YYNGEE. The V end was cut by 3 bases, the J end by 3 bases, with 13 bases between. This CDR3 spans 15 amino acids. The CDR3 here is CASSEGGRVYNEQFF. The CDR3, as DNA: TGTGCCAGCAGCGAGGGGGGAAGGGTCTACAATGAGCAGTTCTTC.

In DNA, the CDR3 is TGCAGCGTTTCGGGGCTTACAAGGGATGGCTACACCTTC. Translation: CSVSGLTRDGYTF. The V call is TRBV29-1, the J call TRBJ1-2, with D possibly TRBD1 on 5 matching bases. Looked up from germline, CDR1 is SQVTM and CDR2 is ANQGSEA. V was pared by 5 bases and J by 6 bases, with 16 bases between. The CDR3 covers 13 residues.

This clonotype was seen a few times. The chain has TRBV4-1 and TRBJ2-1; D call uncertain. CDR3 size: 15 residues. The germline CDR1 and CDR2 sequences are MGHRA and YSYEKL. Trimming stripped 6 bases from V and 6 bases from J, with 18 bases between. CDR3 region: CASSLLGTASNEQFF. Here the CDR3 DNA reads TGCGCCAGCAGTCTCCTGGGAACAGCATCCAATGAGCAGTTCTTC.

The V call is TRBV30, the J call TRBJ2-4, with D perhaps given as TRBD1 or TRBD2 (6 bases each). The germline V gene encodes CDR1 GTSNPN and CDR2 SVGIG (reference sequence). CDR3 length: 12 amino acids. With 3 bases removed from V and 8 bases from J, the gap between germline ends came to 11 bases. The CDR3 DNA follows: TGTGCCTGGAGCGGAGGGGGTGACATTCAGTACTTC. Encoded protein: CAWSGGGDIQYF.

The chain couples TRBV15 to TRBJ1-5; D remains ambiguous. Trimming left V 0 bases short and J 6 bases short, with 9 bases between. CDR1 is LNHNV and CDR2 is YYDKDF in the germline V gene (reference sequence). This CDR3 is 14 amino acids long. CDR3: CATSRERGTQPQHF. Here the CDR3 DNA reads TGTGCCACCAGCAGAGAACGGGGAACTCAGCCCCAGCATTTT.

The chain joins TRBV6-2 or TRBV6-3 to TRBJ2-1; 10 positions match TRBD2. CDR1 MNHEY and CDR2 SVGEGT come from the germline V gene. The ends lost 0 bases at V and 9 bases at J; junction bases unmatched: 11. The CDR3 covers 17 residues. CDR3 DNA: TGTGCCAGCAGTTACTCAGAGGGGCTAGCGGGGGAAAGTGAGCAGTTCTTC. Protein product: CASSYSEGLAGESEQFF.

The rearrangement uses TRBV20-1 and TRBJ2-3; D assignment may be TRBD1 or TRBD2 (6 bases each). The CDR3 has 14 amino acids. Trimming took off 6 bases at V and 5 bases at J, with 18 bases between the two ends. CDR1 is DFQATT, CDR2 SNEGSKA, per germline (reference sequence). This CDR3 is CSARRIGGRDTQYF. The CDR3 coding sequence is TGCAGTGCCAGGCGGATTGGGGGGCGAGATACGCAGTATTTT.

As concerns this clonotype: The junction differs from germline at one of its ends, possibly a read error. V gene TRBV6-5 combines with J gene TRBJ2-1; unclear D gene. There are 14 residues in the CDR3. CDR1 and CDR2 (germline): MNHEY, SVGAGI. The CDR3 loop is CASSSPQLVDEQFF. CDR3 sequence (DNA): TGTGCCAGTAGTTCCCCGCAGCTAGTGGATGAGCAGTTCTTC.

This chain connects TRBV2 to TRBJ2-4; 7 bases are a match to TRBD1. Germline V gene lookup returns CDR1 SNHLY and CDR2 FYNNEI. The trim removed 5 bases at V and 11 bases at J, leaving 6 bases unmatched. The CDR3 is 12 amino acids. CDR3 nucleotides: TGTGCCAGCAGTTTTACAGGGGACGTTCAGTACTTC. It yields the protein CASSFTGDVQYF.

The V call is TRBV2, the J call TRBJ1-6; 11 bases match TRBD1. The CDR3 has 16 amino acids. With V trimmed by 7 bases and J by 9 bases, 11 bases remained unmatched. Germline-derived CDR1 and CDR2 are SNHLY and FYNNEI. The CDR3 sequence is CASKSRTGGEGSPLHF. CDR3 coding DNA: TGTGCCAGCAAATCCCGGACAGGGGGCGAAGGTTCACCCCTCCACTTT.

CDR3 DNA: TGCGCCAGCAGCTTACGGGGGGCTCCCCGCGAGCAGTTCTTC. It codes for CASSLRGAPREQFF. The rearrangement uses TRBV5-1 and TRBJ2-1; the D gene is possibly TRBD2 (7 bases). Germline CDR1 SGHRS, CDR2 YFSETQ. Trimming pared 2 bases from V and 10 bases from J, leaving 16 bases between. The CDR3 contains 14 residues.

The chain employs TRBV15 and TRBJ2-3, with D possibly TRBD2 on 7 matching bases. V lost 0 bases, J lost 2 bases, and 18 bases lay in between. The CDR3 spans 18 residues. CDR1 is LNHNV, CDR2 YYDKDF, per germline (reference sequence). The CDR3 reads CATSRDLMRGGVTDTQYF. CDR3 DNA: TGTGCCACCAGCAGAGATTTAATGAGGGGGGGAGTCACAGATACGCAGTATTTT. The entire variable domain, with the rest obtained from reference TRBV15 and TRBJ2-3, is as follows: DAMVIQNPRYQVTQFGKPVTLSCSQTLNHNVMYWYQQKSSQAPKLLFHYYDKDFNNEADTPDNFQSRRPNTSFCFLDIRSPGLGDTAMYLCATSRDLMRGGVTDTQYFGPGTRLTVL.

A few counts support this clonotype. Since a much larger clone is just one base distant, this may be a read error. The rearrangement joins TRBV7-2 to TRBJ2-1; D gene unclear. CDR3 length: 12 amino acids. Trimming left V 6 bases short and J 0 bases short, with 3 bases between. Germline loops: CDR1 SGHTA, CDR2 FQGNSA. CDR3 residues: CASRPSYNEQFF. The DNA for the CDR3 is TGTGCCAGCAGACCCTCCTACAATGAGCAGTTCTTC.

This chain links TRBV28 with TRBJ1-6; D possibly corresponds to TRBD1 (5 bases). V dropped 5 bases and J dropped 3 bases, with 17 bases sitting between them. CDR1 and CDR2 (germline): MDHEN, SYDVKM. The CDR3 spans 17 residues. In nucleotides, the CDR3 is TGTGCCAGCAGTCCCGGGACCCCGGTTGGCTATAATTCACCCCTCCACTTT. Residues: CASSPGTPVGYNSPLHF.

The chain recombines TRBV29-1 with TRBJ2-5, with a possible D match to TRBD1 (5 bases). CDR1 is SQVTM, CDR2 ANQGSEA, per germline. The V end was cut by 8 bases, the J end by 4 bases, with 14 bases between. The CDR3 runs to 12 residues. The CDR3 nucleotides are TGCAGCTCAGGACATCACGGAGAGACCCAGTACTTC. This sequence encodes CSSGHHGETQYF. The full variable domain, with the rest looked up from reference TRBV29-1 and TRBJ2-5, is SAVISQKPSRDICQRGTSLTIQCQVDSQVTMMFWYRQQPGQSLTLIATANQGSEATYESGFVIDKFPISRPNLTFSTLTVSNMSPEDSSIYLCSSGHHGETQYFGPGTRLLVL.

The genes are TRBV28 and TRBJ2-1; 11 nucleotides match TRBD2. The CDR3 totals 15 residues. The V and J ends lost 8 bases and 8 bases, in that order; junction bases with no gene match: 11. Germline CDR1 MDHEN, CDR2 SYDVKM. The CDR3 region is CASRTTSGGGHEQFF. The CDR3 nucleotides are TGTGCCAGCCGCACTACTAGCGGGGGAGGACATGAGCAGTTCTTC.

The chain recombines TRBV12-5 with TRBJ2-7, with D perhaps TRBD1 or TRBD2 (5 bases each). The germline gives CDR1 LGHNT, CDR2 FRNRAP. The CDR3 is made up of 17 amino acids. The V and J ends lost 1 base and 2 bases respectively, with 18 bases between them. Here the CDR3 reads CASGLDSGTPQAYEQYF. The CDR3 DNA is TGTGCTAGTGGTTTGGACTCCGGGACCCCGCAAGCCTACGAGCAGTACTTC.

This clonotype has more than one count but fewer than ten. This chain joins TRBV7-9 and TRBJ2-5; 7 bases are shared with TRBD1. With 6 bases clipped from V and 4 bases from J, the junction kept 5 bases outside the gene matches. The CDR3 spans 13 residues. Germline V gene sequence: CDR1 SEHNR, CDR2 FQNEAQ (reference sequence). CDR3 protein: CASRWTGGETQYF. The CDR3 coding sequence is TGTGCCAGCAGATGGACAGGAGGAGAGACCCAGTACTTC.

This clonotype was seen many times. The J gene is TRBJ1-2, the V gene TRBV29-1, with D unclear. Germline assignment: CDR1 SQVTM and CDR2 ANQGSEA. Trimming took off 2 bases at V and 6 bases at J, with 4 bases between the two ends. The CDR3 spans 10 residues. The CDR3 reads CSVETNGYTF. CDR3 nucleotides: TGCAGCGTTGAAACTAATGGCTACACCTTC. The full variable domain, completed using reference TRBV29-1 and TRBJ1-2, is SAVISQKPSRDICQRGTSLTIQCQVDSQVTMMFWYRQQPGQSLTLIATANQGSEATYESGFVIDKFPISRPNLTFSTLTVSNMSPEDSSIYLCSVETNGYTFGSGTRLTVV.

This clonotype has only a few counts. V usage is TRBV5-1 and J usage is TRBJ2-1; maybe TRBD1 (5 bases). V was cut by 2 bases and J by 0 bases, with 9 bases left in between. CDR1 is SGHRS and CDR2 is YFSETQ in the germline V gene. The CDR3 extends over 15 amino acids. As DNA, the CDR3 is TGCGCCAGCAGCTTTAGGGGTCCCTCCTACAATGAGCAGTTCTTC. The encoded protein is CASSFRGPSYNEQFF.

The CDR3 DNA is TGCGCCAGCAGCTTGGATCCAGCGGGGGACAATGAGCAGTTCTTC. Its translation: CASSLDPAGDNEQFF. The chain has TRBV5-1 and TRBJ2-1; 8 bases agree with TRBD2. The V gene's germline CDR1 is SGHRS and CDR2 YFSETQ. Germline trimming cut 0 bases from V and 5 bases from J; bases unmatched to any gene: 4. The CDR3 length is 15 residues.

This clonotype was seen a single time. In nucleotides, the CDR3 is TGTGCCAGCAGTCGGACGCCCAATACTTTCTTT. It translates to CASSRTPNTFF. The chain combines TRBV6-2 or TRBV6-3 with TRBJ1-1; D gene ambiguous. V dropped 5 bases and J dropped 12 bases, with 13 bases sitting between them. The CDR3 extends over 11 amino acids. Germline V gives CDR1 MNHEY, CDR2 SVGEGT.

This clonotype was seen more than once but under ten times. The chain carries TRBV14 and TRBJ2-7; D unclear. Germline CDR1 SGHDN, CDR2 FVKESK. V was trimmed by 2 bases and J by 2 bases, leaving 10 bases between them. The CDR3 spans 14 residues. In nucleotides, the CDR3 is TGTGCCAGCAGCCAACCGCCGATGACCTACGAGCAGTACTTC. Encoded protein: CASSQPPMTYEQYF. The variable domain in full, completed from reference TRBV14 and TRBJ2-7, reads EAGVTQFPSHSVIEKGQTVTLRCDPISGHDNLYWYRRVMGKEIKFLLHFVKESKQDESGMPNNRFLAERTGGTYSTLKVQPAELEDSGVYFCASSQPPMTYEQYFGPGTRLTVT.

The sample holds one count of this clonotype. The CDR3 nucleotides read TGTGCCAGCAGCTTGGGACCGCAGGGAATTAATGAAAAACTGTTTTTT. As protein: CASSLGPQGINEKLFF. The gene calls are TRBV5-6 and TRBJ1-4, with D maybe TRBD1 (5 bases). V was pared by 0 bases and J by 4 bases, with 13 bases between. In germline, CDR1 is SGHDT, CDR2 YYEEEE. This CDR3 comprises 16 residues.

This clonotype appeared a few times. Here the CDR3 reads CASSPPGLAGVETQYF. CDR3 nucleotide sequence: TGTGCCAGCAGCCCACCGGGACTAGCGGGGGTCGAGACCCAGTACTTC. This chain uses TRBV7-9 with TRBJ2-5; the match to TRBD2 covers 14 bases. This CDR3 has 16 amino acids. With 5 bases clipped from V and 5 bases from J, the junction kept 7 bases outside the gene matches. Germline V lookup: CDR1 SEHNR, CDR2 FQNEAQ (reference sequence).